The rows below give T cell receptor beta chains drawn from one sample of a study of spatial heterogeneity in lung cancer. TCRdb itself ran the 5' RACE reads through MiXCR, one entry per CDR3 protein. The table records 100,000 to 120,000 distinct CDR3 sequences, roughly a tenth of them present only once. The sample consisted of PBMCs, taken at follow-up. The receptors were sampled from a female donor with early-stage non-small cell lung cancer. The CDR3 runs from the conserved cysteine through the conserved F or W. Each record gives: D gene, CDR3 length, J gene, clone size, V gene, CDR3 DNA, CDR3 protein. The D gene is left open where the match is weak. Not all rows give a size; the values are once, few, many and, for expanded clones, a class.

>TRBD2|16|TRBJ2-5|few|TRBV18
TGTGCCAGCTCACCAACTATGAGCGGGAGTTCGGAGACCCAGTACTTC
CASSPTMSGSSETQYF
>NA|14|TRBJ1-5|many|TRBV19
TGTGCCAGTAGTATAGCCAATGGGAATCAGCCCCAGCATTTT
CASSIANGNQPQHF
>TRBD2|16|TRBJ2-2|many|TRBV4-3
TGCGCCAGCAGCCAAGCATTTAGCGGGCGCACCGGGGAGCTGTTTTTT
CASSQAFSGRTGELFF
>NA|14|TRBJ1-2|few|TRBV28
TGTGCCAGCAGTTTAATGCCGGAAGCCTATGGCTACACCTTC
CASSLMPEAYGYTF
>NA|15|TRBJ2-3|few|TRBV2
TGTGCCAGCAGTGAAGCGGGATATAAAACAGATACGCAGTATTTT
CASSEAGYKTDTQYF
>TRBD1|15|TRBJ2-1|NA|TRBV20-1
TGCAGTGCTAGAGATACGGACAGGGGGAGGAATGAGCAGTTCTTC
CSARDTDRGRNEQFF
>NA|12|TRBJ2-3|few|TRBV29-1
TGCAGCGTTGAAGATACCGTGGATACGCAGTATTTT
CSVEDTVDTQYF
>NA|15|TRBJ1-5|many|TRBV2
TGTGCCAGCAGTGACGATAATTTGAGCAATCAGCCCCAGCATTTT
CASSDDNLSNQPQHF
>NA|13|TRBJ2-3|many|TRBV5-1
TGCGCCAGCAGCTTGGCACCGGCGGATACGCAGTATTTT
CASSLAPADTQYF
>NA|12|TRBJ1-2|few|TRBV10-3
TGTGCCATCAGTGAGTCAAAGAATGGCTACACCTTC
CAISESKNGYTF
>NA|15|TRBJ1-1|few|TRBV4-1
TGCGCCAGCAGCCAAGAGTACCAGATGAACACTGAAGCTTTCTTT
CASSQEYQMNTEAFF
>TRBD1|16|TRBJ2-2|NA|TRBV7-2
TGTGCCAGCAGCTCCCAGGACAGGCGTTACACCGGGGAGCTGTTTTTT
CASSSQDRRYTGELFF
>TRBD2|15|TRBJ2-4|NA|TRBV18
TGTGCCAGCTCACCCGGACTAGAAGCCAAAAACATTCAGTACTTC
CASSPGLEAKNIQYF
>TRBD1|16|TRBJ2-1|NA|TRBV11-3
TGTGCCAGCAGCTTAGACTACGGACAGGGGTACAATGAGCAGTTCTTC
CASSLDYGQGYNEQFF
>NA|14|TRBJ1-5|NA|TRBV24-1
TGTGCCACCAGTGAGACACAGGGAAATCAGCCCCAGCATTTT
CATSETQGNQPQHF
>NA|17|TRBJ2-1|NA|TRBV4-3
TGCGCCAGCAGCCAAGATCTCGGGAGCAGCTCCTACAATGAGCAGTTCTTC
CASSQDLGSSSYNEQFF
>NA|13|TRBJ2-7|many|TRBV29-1
TGCAGCGTTGAAATAGCGGAGTCCTACGAGCAGTACTTC
CSVEIAESYEQYF
>TRBD1|15|TRBJ1-5|many|TRBV5-5
TGTGCCAGCAGCCTGGGACAGTCAAGCAATCAGCCCCAGCATTTT
CASSLGQSSNQPQHF
>TRBD2|16|TRBJ2-1|NA|TRBV20-1
TGCAGTGCTAGAAAACTAGCGGGAGGGTTTGCGAATGAGCAGTTCTTC
CSARKLAGGFANEQFF
>NA|16|TRBJ2-1|NA|TRBV15
TGTGCCCCAGCCGACCCGAGACAAGGACTCTACAATGAGCAGTTCTTC
CAPADPRQGLYNEQFF
>NA|14|TRBJ2-5|few|TRBV12-3/TRBV12-4
TGTGCCAGCAGTGTGACCCCCCTCTCGCAGACCCAGTACTTC
CASSVTPLSQTQYF
>NA|18|TRBJ1-1|many|TRBV20-1
TGCAGTGCTAGATCCGCCCTACGGCGGCAGGGAAGGAGCACTGAAGCTTTCTTT
CSARSALRRQGRSTEAFF
>TRBD2|15|TRBJ2-7|few|TRBV6-5
TGTGCCAGCACTAAAGCGGGAGATGGGCCCTACGAGCAGTACTTC
CASTKAGDGPYEQYF
>NA|14|TRBJ2-3|NA|TRBV6-5
TGTGCCAGCACCCCCGACGGAAGCACAGATACGCAGTATTTT
CASTPDGSTDTQYF
>TRBD2|15|TRBJ2-7|many|TRBV27
TGTGCCAGCAGCCCTACTAGCGGGGGCGACTACGAGCAGTACTTC
CASSPTSGGDYEQYF
>NA|15|TRBJ1-1|many|TRBV7-9
TGTGCCAGCAGACACACAGGGACCCCGAACACTGAAGCTTTCTTT
CASRHTGTPNTEAFF
>NA|13|TRBJ1-1|many|TRBV7-9
TGTGCCAGCAGGGGGCCCTGGAACACTGAAGCTTTCTTT
CASRGPWNTEAFF
>NA|12|TRBJ1-5|many|TRBV29-1
TGCAGCGTTGGGGGCCCGAATCAGCCCCAGCATTTT
CSVGGPNQPQHF
>NA|14|TRBJ1-2|NA|TRBV5-6
TGTGCCAGCAGCCCTTGGCCGGGTGACTATGGCTACACCTTC
CASSPWPGDYGYTF
>TRBD1|13|TRBJ2-2|NA|TRBV29-1
TGCAGCATCAACAGGGGGCGAGGCGGGGAGCTGTTTTTT
CSINRGRGGELFF
>NA|17|TRBJ1-5|few|TRBV28
TGTGCCAGCAGTTTTGGGTCAGGGGCTCGCGATTATCAGCCCCAGCATTTT
CASSFGSGARDYQPQHF
>TRBD2|14|TRBJ2-3|many|TRBV29-1
TGCAGCGTTGAATATGGGGGAGGGCGAGATACGCAGTATTTT
CSVEYGGGRDTQYF
>TRBD1|15|TRBJ2-4|NA|TRBV11-3
TGTGCCAGCAGCTCCGGTCTCGGACAGGCAGGCGTTCAGTACTTC
CASSSGLGQAGVQYF
>NA|16|TRBJ2-5|NA|TRBV5-1
TGCGCCAGCAGCTTGTATAGCGGAACAAAGGGAGAGACCCAGTACTTC
CASSLYSGTKGETQYF
>NA|14|TRBJ2-6|few|TRBV6-6
TGTGCCACTGGGCCGGCACGCGGGGCCAACGTCCTGACTTTC
CATGPARGANVLTF
>TRBD2|15|TRBJ2-5|NA|TRBV7-7
TGTGCCAGCAGCATTACCGGGACTAGCGTTGAGACCCAGTACTTC
CASSITGTSVETQYF
>NA|13|TRBJ1-1|NA|TRBV7-2
TGTGCCAGCAGCTTAGTCAGGGGCACTGAAGCTTTCTTT
CASSLVRGTEAFF
>TRBD2|15|TRBJ2-1|NA|TRBV11-3
TGTGCCAGCAGCTTATCACGGGGGGAATACAATGAGCAGTTCTTC
CASSLSRGEYNEQFF
>TRBD2|15|TRBJ2-1|many|TRBV18
TGTGCCAGCTCCCCCTTAGCGGGAGGGTACAATGAGCAGTTCTTC
CASSPLAGGYNEQFF
>TRBD2|15|TRBJ2-2|NA|TRBV4-3
TGCGCCAGCAGCTGGACTAGCGGTGACACCGGGGAGCTGTTTTTT
CASSWTSGDTGELFF
>NA|15|TRBJ2-3|NA|TRBV7-9
TGTGCCAGCAGTTCCGGGACTGGAAGCACAGATACGCAGTATTTT
CASSSGTGSTDTQYF
>TRBD1|15|TRBJ1-5|few|TRBV6-5
TGTGCCAGCAGACCGACAGGGGCGATGAATCAGCCCCAGCATTTT
CASRPTGAMNQPQHF
>TRBD1|14|TRBJ1-1|NA|TRBV6-5
TGTGCCAGCAGGCTTAACAGGGGAGTCACTGAAGCTTTCTTT
CASRLNRGVTEAFF
>TRBD1|10|TRBJ2-3|few|TRBV7-9
TGTGCCAGCAGCGGGAAGGACAGGGCCTTT
CASSGKDRAF
>TRBD2|15|TRBJ2-7|few|TRBV3-1
TGTGCCAGCAGCCAAGATCCTAGCGGGAGGTTCGAGCAGTACTTC
CASSQDPSGRFEQYF
>TRBD1|14|TRBJ1-1|NA|TRBV20-1
TGCAGTGCTAGAGTAATCAGGGGGTTTGCTGAAGCTTTCTTT
CSARVIRGFAEAFF
>NA|14|TRBJ2-1|NA|TRBV29-1
TGCAGCGTTCGAGGCCCGAGCTCCTACAATGAGCAGTTCTTC
CSVRGPSSYNEQFF
>TRBD2|15|TRBJ2-1|NA|TRBV29-1
TGCAGCGTCGGTAGACTAGCAAGCTCCTACAATGAGCAGTTCTTC
CSVGRLASSYNEQFF
>NA|17|TRBJ2-4|NA|TRBV15
TGTGCCACCAGCAGAGATTCCAATCGGGGGTTAGGGGTCATTCAGTACTTC
CATSRDSNRGLGVIQYF
>TRBD1|15|TRBJ2-7|NA|TRBV7-9
TGTGCCAGCAGCTCCGCGGGGACAGGGTCCTACGAGCAGTACTTC
CASSSAGTGSYEQYF
>TRBD1|14|TRBJ1-1|NA|TRBV20-1
TGCAGTGCTATGGCCGGGACAGGGTCTAATTTGGCTTTCTTT
CSAMAGTGSNLAFF
>TRBD1|14|TRBJ1-2|few|TRBV29-1
TGCAGCGTGGGGGGACAGGTCCCTAACTATGGCTACACCTTC
CSVGGQVPNYGYTF
>NA|18|TRBJ1-1|few|TRBV18
TGTGCCAGCTCACCAAGGTCACGGACAGTTCCCGCCAACACTGAAGCTTTCTTT
CASSPRSRTVPANTEAFF
>NA|15|TRBJ2-1|few|TRBV12-3/TRBV12-4
TGTGCCAGCAGCGAGTTCACCGATCAAAACAATGAGCAGTTCTTC
CASSEFTDQNNEQFF
>TRBD2|14|TRBJ2-1|NA|TRBV2
TGTGCCAGCAGGATAGCGGGAGCTGGCAATGAGCAGTTCTTC
CASRIAGAGNEQFF
>NA|17|TRBJ2-4|NA|TRBV10-3
TGTGCCATCAGTGAGTCGATCGGGGCCGGGGCCAAAAACATTCAGTACTTC
CAISESIGAGAKNIQYF
>TRBD2|17|TRBJ2-1|NA|TRBV5-1
TGCGCCAGCAGCTTGGGCCCCCTAGCGGGAGGACACAATGAGCAGTTCTTC
CASSLGPLAGGHNEQFF